This passage covers 19 T cell receptor beta chains from one sample sequenced in a study of blood T cell repertoires in COVID-19. TCRdb keeps only in-frame clones here, not all; method: immunoSEQ multiplex PCR. The table has about 400,000 clones, around 87% seen once. The sequenced material came from peripheral blood. The source is a human donor in a cohort sampled during active COVID-19.

Here the CDR3 reads CASSLRSSGVSETQYF. The CDR3, as DNA: TGTGCCAGCAGTCTACGGTCTAGCGGGGTATCAGAGACCCAGTACTTC. The gene calls are TRBV6-6 and TRBJ2-5; 9 nucleotides agree with TRBD2. Per the germline V gene, CDR1 is MNHNY and CDR2 is SVGAGI (reference sequence). The CDR3 has 16 residues. Trimming at V came to 5 bases and at J to 4 bases, leaving 11 bases not matched to a gene.

The chain uses TRBV7-8 and TRBJ2-5, with TRBD2 identical over 10 bases. This CDR3 comprises 17 residues. The trim removed 1 base at V and 5 bases at J, leaving 10 bases unmatched. The V gene's germline CDR1 is SGHVS and CDR2 FQNEAQ. The CDR3 here is CASSLVPSGSWRETQYF. The CDR3 DNA follows: TGTGCCAGCAGCTTAGTTCCTAGCGGGAGTTGGAGGGAGACCCAGTACTTC.

This clone was detected a few times. The chain uses TRBV3-1 (or the pseudogene TRBV3-2) and TRBJ2-1; maybe TRBD2 (6 bases). CDR1 and CDR2 from the germline V gene are LGHDT and YNNKEL (reference sequence). V was clipped by 4 bases and J by 4 bases, with 17 bases between them. CDR3 length equals 16 residues. The CDR3 DNA reads as TGTGCCAGCAGCCCGCCCTCGGGAGCGGCTTACAATGAGCAGTTCTTC. Its translation: CASSPPSGAAYNEQFF.

The rearrangement joins TRBV25-1 to TRBJ2-7; D unclear. With 5 bases removed from V and 2 bases from J, the gap between germline ends came to 10 bases. Germline loops: CDR1 MGHDK, CDR2 SYGVNS. The CDR3 covers 13 residues. The CDR3 loop is CASSTPNTYEQYF. The CDR3 DNA sequence: TGTGCCAGCAGTACCCCCAACACCTACGAGCAGTACTTC.

The rearrangement joins TRBV5-8 to TRBJ1-1; 7 bases are shared with TRBD1. CDR3 length: 15 amino acids. Trimming removed 2 bases from V and 3 bases from J; junction bases left unmatched: 7. Germline-derived CDR1 and CDR2 are SGHTS and YDEGEE. The DNA of the CDR3 is TGTGCCAGCAGCTTTCAACAGGGGCTTTACACTGAAGCTTTCTTT. Translating gives CASSFQQGLYTEAFF.

The chain recombines TRBV14 with TRBJ2-3, with 10 bases lining up with TRBD2. The V segment lost 4 bases and the J segment 3 bases; nucleotides outside the gene matches: 4. Germline V gene sequence: CDR1 SGHDN, CDR2 FVKESK. The CDR3 is 15 residues long. This CDR3 is CASSPGLAETDTQYF. The CDR3 region has the DNA TGTGCCAGCAGCCCAGGACTAGCGGAGACAGATACGCAGTATTTT.

The chain recombines TRBV5-1 with TRBJ2-6; tentative D call: TRBD1 (6 bases). Germline loops: CDR1 SGHRS, CDR2 YFSETQ. V was trimmed by 0 bases and J by 2 bases, leaving 6 bases between them. The CDR3 has 15 residues. The CDR3 DNA follows: TGCGCCAGCAGCTTGGAGGGGGCTGGGGCCAACGTCCTGACTTTC. Translated, it gives CASSLEGAGANVLTF. The full variable domain, in which reference TRBV5-1 and TRBJ2-6 provide the parts outside the CDR3, is KAGVTQTPRYLIKTRGQQVTLSCSPISGHRSVSWYQQTPGQGLQFLFEYFSETQRNKGNFPGRFSGRQFSNSRSEMNVSTLELGDSALYLCASSLEGAGANVLTFGAGSRLTVL.

The gene calls are TRBV28 and TRBJ2-1, with 10 bases aligning to TRBD2. CDR1 is MDHEN, CDR2 SYDVKM, per germline. Unmatched junction bases numbered 7, after V lost 7 bases and J lost 4 bases. The CDR3 runs to 15 residues. The CDR3: CASKASGRGYNEQFF. Written as DNA, the CDR3 is TGTGCCAGCAAGGCTAGCGGGAGAGGATACAATGAGCAGTTCTTC.

The chain couples TRBV6-5 to TRBJ1-1, with a possible D match to TRBD1 (6 bases). V was pared by 6 bases and J by 5 bases, with 19 bases between. The CDR3 length is 15 residues. Germline-derived CDR1 and CDR2 are MNHEY and SVGAGI. CDR3 loop: CASRASGPRGTEAFF. The CDR3 DNA reads as TGTGCCAGCAGGGCGTCCGGGCCCAGGGGAACTGAAGCTTTCTTT.

This chain connects TRBV19 to TRBJ2-1; 10 bases match TRBD1. There are 14 residues in the CDR3. Unmatched junction bases numbered 2, after V lost 3 bases and J lost 6 bases. CDR1 and CDR2 from the germline V gene are LNHDA and SQIVND (reference sequence). The CDR3 is CASSIGTGANEQFF. CDR3 DNA sequence: TGTGCCAGTAGTATTGGGACAGGGGCCAATGAGCAGTTCTTC.

The gene calls are TRBV5-1 and TRBJ2-3; D may be TRBD1 (6 bases). Deletions cut 0 bases from V and 0 bases from J, with 8 bases between. The CDR3 covers 15 residues. Germline lookup yields CDR1 SGHRS and CDR2 YFSETQ. DNA of the CDR3: TGCGCCAGCAGCTTGGCTGGACAGAGCACAGATACGCAGTATTTT. This translates into CASSLAGQSTDTQYF. Full variable domain (outside the CDR3, taken from reference TRBV5-1 and TRBJ2-3): KAGVTQTPRYLIKTRGQQVTLSCSPISGHRSVSWYQQTPGQGLQFLFEYFSETQRNKGNFPGRFSGRQFSNSRSEMNVSTLELGDSALYLCASSLAGQSTDTQYFGPGTRLTVL.

This chain connects TRBV19 to TRBJ1-5, with TRBD1 matching 7 bases. V lost 3 bases, J lost 0 bases, and 5 bases stayed unmatched. CDR3 length equals 16 residues. From germline, CDR1 is LNHDA and CDR2 SQIVND (reference sequence). This chain's CDR3 is CASSMTTGNSNQPQHF. The CDR3 DNA reads TGTGCCAGTAGTATGACGACAGGGAATAGCAATCAGCCCCAGCATTTT.

Here the CDR3 DNA reads TGTGCCAGCAGTCCGGGGGGACAGGGAGGGTTAGGCGAGCAGTACTTC. As protein: CASSPGGQGGLGEQYF. The chain recombines TRBV28 with TRBJ2-7, with 9 bases aligning to TRBD1. The germline gives CDR1 MDHEN, CDR2 SYDVKM. V gave up 5 bases and J gave up 6 bases; unmatched junction bases: 14. CDR3 length equals 16 residues.

This rearrangement joins TRBV6-1 to TRBJ1-2, with D perhaps TRBD1 (5 bases). Between the trimmed V and J ends, which lost 0 bases and 5 bases, there was a span of 13 bases. The CDR3 is 15 amino acids. CDR1 is MNHNS, CDR2 SASEGT, per germline. The CDR3 sequence: CASSEAQGSRYGYTF. The CDR3 DNA follows: TGTGCCAGCAGTGAAGCGCAGGGCTCGAGATATGGCTACACCTTC.

The rearrangement links TRBV5-1 to TRBJ2-7; D remains unclear. CDR1 is SGHRS, CDR2 YFSETQ, per germline. With 0 bases removed from V and 11 bases from J, the gap between germline ends came to 18 bases. This CDR3 comprises 14 residues. CDR3 in amino acids: CASSLVPEAISKYF. CDR3 bases: TGCGCCAGCAGCTTGGTCCCCGAGGCGATTTCCAAGTACTTC.

The genes are TRBV7-8 and TRBJ2-7, with 8 bases matching TRBD1. CDR1 is SGHVS and CDR2 is FQNEAQ in the germline V gene. The CDR3 extends over 15 amino acids. The junction had 8 bases not matched to a gene; V was cut back by 4 bases and J by 3 bases. DNA of the CDR3: TGTGCCAGCAGCTCGACGGACAGGGCCGTCTACGAGCAGTACTTC. It translates to CASSSTDRAVYEQYF.

The rearrangement links TRBV4-1 to TRBJ1-2; unclear D gene. The CDR3 is 14 residues long. Germline V gene lookup returns CDR1 MGHRA and CDR2 YSYEKL. Trimming shortened V by 5 bases and J by 6 bases, and 16 bases separated the two germline ends. This chain's CDR3 is CASSFQGGSNGYTF. In nucleotides, the CDR3 is TGCGCCAGCAGCTTCCAAGGAGGGTCGAATGGCTACACCTTC.

A word on this clone: The same CDR3 also results from other DNA sequences found in this sample. This chain uses TRBV7-8 with TRBJ1-1, with 8 nucleotides matching TRBD1. The V and J ends lost 5 bases and 4 bases, in that order; junction bases with no gene match: 6. In germline, CDR1 is SGHVS, CDR2 FQNEAQ. The CDR3 consists of 14 residues. CDR3 loop: CASSLGQGSTEAFF. The CDR3 region has the DNA TGTGCCAGCAGCCTAGGACAGGGAAGCACTGAAGCTTTCTTT. The full variable domain, with the rest looked up from reference TRBV7-8 and TRBJ1-1, is GAGVSQSPRYKVAKRGQDVALRCDPISGHVSLFWYQQALGQGPEFLTYFQNEAQLDKSGLPSDRFFAERPEGSVSTLKIQRTQQEDSAVYLCASSLGQGSTEAFFGQGTRLTVV.

The V call is TRBV19, the J call TRBJ2-5; a possible D gene is TRBD1 (5 bases). Germline V gene sequence: CDR1 LNHDA, CDR2 SQIVND (reference sequence). The CDR3 covers 13 residues. V was clipped by 6 bases and J by 5 bases, with 13 bases between them. The chain's CDR3 is CASSKSGMETQYF. The CDR3 DNA reads as TGTGCCAGTAGCAAATCAGGGATGGAGACCCAGTACTTC. The full variable domain, completed using reference TRBV19 and TRBJ2-5, is DGGITQSPKYLFRKEGQNVTLSCEQNLNHDAMYWYRQDPGQGLRLIYYSQIVNDFQKGDIAEGYSVSREKKESFPLTVTSAQKNPTAFYLCASSKSGMETQYFGPGTRLLVL.